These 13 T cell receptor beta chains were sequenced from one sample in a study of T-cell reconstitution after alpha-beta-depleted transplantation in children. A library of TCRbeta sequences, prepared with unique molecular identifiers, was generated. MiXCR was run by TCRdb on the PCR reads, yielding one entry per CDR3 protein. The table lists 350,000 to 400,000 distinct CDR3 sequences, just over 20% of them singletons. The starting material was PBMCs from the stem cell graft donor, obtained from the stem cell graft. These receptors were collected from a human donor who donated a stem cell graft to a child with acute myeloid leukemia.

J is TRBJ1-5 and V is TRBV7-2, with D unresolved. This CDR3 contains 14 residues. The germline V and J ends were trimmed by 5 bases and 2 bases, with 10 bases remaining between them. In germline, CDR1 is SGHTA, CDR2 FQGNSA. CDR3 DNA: TGTGCCAGCAGCGGCCGAGACGGCAATCAGCCCCAGCATTTT. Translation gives CASSGRDGNQPQHF.

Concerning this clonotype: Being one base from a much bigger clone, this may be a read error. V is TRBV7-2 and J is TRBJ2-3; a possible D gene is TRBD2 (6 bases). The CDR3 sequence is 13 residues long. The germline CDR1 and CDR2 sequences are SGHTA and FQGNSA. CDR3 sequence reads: CAGSPLATDTQYF. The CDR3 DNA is TGTGCCGGCAGCCCACTAGCTACAGATACGCAGTATTTT.

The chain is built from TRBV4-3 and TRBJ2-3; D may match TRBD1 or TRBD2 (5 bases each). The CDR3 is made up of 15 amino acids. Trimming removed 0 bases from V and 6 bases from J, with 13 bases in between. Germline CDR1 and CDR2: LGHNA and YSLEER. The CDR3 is CASSQDSGDGDTQYF. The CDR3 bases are TGCGCCAGCAGCCAAGATTCTGGGGACGGCGATACGCAGTATTTT.

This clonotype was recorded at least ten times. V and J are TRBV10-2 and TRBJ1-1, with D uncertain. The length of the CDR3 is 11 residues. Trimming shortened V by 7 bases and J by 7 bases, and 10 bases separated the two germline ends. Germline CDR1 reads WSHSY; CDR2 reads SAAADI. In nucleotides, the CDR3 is TGCGCCAGCAACTACCTGGGTGAAGCTTTCTTT. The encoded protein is CASNYLGEAFF.

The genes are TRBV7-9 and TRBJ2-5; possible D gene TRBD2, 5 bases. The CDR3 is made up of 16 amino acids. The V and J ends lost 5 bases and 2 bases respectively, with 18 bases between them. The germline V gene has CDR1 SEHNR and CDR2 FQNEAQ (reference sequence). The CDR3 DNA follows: TGTGCCAGCAGCCCCTTTGGCAGGAGGTGGCAAGAGACCCAGTACTTC. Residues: CASSPFGRRWQETQYF.

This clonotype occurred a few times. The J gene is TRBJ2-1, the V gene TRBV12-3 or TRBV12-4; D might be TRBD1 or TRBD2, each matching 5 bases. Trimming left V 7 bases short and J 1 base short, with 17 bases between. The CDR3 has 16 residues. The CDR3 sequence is CASTPFGTPSYNEQFF. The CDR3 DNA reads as TGTGCCAGCACCCCTTTCGGGACGCCTTCCTACAATGAGCAGTTCTTC.

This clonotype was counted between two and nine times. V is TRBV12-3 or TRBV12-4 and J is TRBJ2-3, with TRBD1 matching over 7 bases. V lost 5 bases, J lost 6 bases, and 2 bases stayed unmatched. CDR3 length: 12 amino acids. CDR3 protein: CASSGQADTQYF. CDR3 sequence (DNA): TGTGCCAGCAGTGGACAGGCGGATACGCAGTATTTT.

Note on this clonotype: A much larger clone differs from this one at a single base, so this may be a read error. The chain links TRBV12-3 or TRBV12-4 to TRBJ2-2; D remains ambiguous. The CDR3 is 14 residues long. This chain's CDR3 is CTSSQDRNTGELFF. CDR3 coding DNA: TGTACCAGCAGTCAGGACCGGAACACCGGGGAGCTGTTTTTT.

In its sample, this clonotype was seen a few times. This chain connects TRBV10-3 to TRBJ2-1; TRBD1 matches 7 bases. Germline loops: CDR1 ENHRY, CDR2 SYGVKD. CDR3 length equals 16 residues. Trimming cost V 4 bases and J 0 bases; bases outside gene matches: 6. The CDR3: CAISGQGDSSYNEQFF. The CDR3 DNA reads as TGTGCCATCAGTGGACAGGGAGACAGCTCCTACAATGAGCAGTTCTTC.

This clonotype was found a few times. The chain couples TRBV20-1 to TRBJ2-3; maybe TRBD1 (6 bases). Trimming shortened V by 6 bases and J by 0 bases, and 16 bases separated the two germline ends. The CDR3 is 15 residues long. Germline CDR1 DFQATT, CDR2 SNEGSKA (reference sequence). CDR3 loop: CSAERRQESTDTQYF. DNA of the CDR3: TGCAGTGCCGAACGAAGACAGGAGAGCACAGATACGCAGTATTTT.

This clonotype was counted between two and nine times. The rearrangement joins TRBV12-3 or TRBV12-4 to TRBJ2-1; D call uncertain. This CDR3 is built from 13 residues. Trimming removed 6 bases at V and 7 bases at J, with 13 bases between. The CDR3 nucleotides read TGTGCCAGCAGCCACCCCGGCCCTAATGAGCAGTTCTTC. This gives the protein CASSHPGPNEQFF.

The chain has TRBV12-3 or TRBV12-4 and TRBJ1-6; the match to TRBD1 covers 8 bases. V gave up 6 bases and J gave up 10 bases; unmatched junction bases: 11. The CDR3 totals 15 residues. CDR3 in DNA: TGTGCCAGCAGGGAAGGACAGGGAGGAGGATCACCCCTCCACTTT. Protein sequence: CASREGQGGGSPLHF.

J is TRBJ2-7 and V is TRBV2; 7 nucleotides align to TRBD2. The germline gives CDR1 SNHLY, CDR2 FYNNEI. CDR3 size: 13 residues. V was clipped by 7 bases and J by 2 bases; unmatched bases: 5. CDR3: CASTSAGTYEQYF. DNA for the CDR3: TGTGCCAGCACCTCAGCGGGAACCTACGAGCAGTACTTC.